The source of this TCR beta chain is a study of blood T cell repertoires in COVID-19. Generated by immunoSEQ multiplex PCR, the TCRdb table keeps only in-frame clones and is missing some. Among around 400,000 clones listed, just over 90% were seen once. V lost 5 bases to trimming and J lost 5 bases, with 13 bases between them. Germline lookup yields CDR1 SGHTA and CDR2 FQGTGA. The CDR3 sequence is 13 residues long. Material: PBMCs or T cells enriched from blood (not recorded which). The chain uses TRBV7-3 and TRBJ2-7; TRBD1 might be the D (6 bases). The clonotype originates from a middle-aged woman who had been exposed to COVID-19. Here the CDR3 reads CASSLGQPHEQYF. In DNA form, the CDR3 reads TGTGCCAGCAGCCTAGGACAGCCCCACGAGCAGTACTTC.